A selection of T cell receptor beta chains follows, all from one sample in a study of T cell changes during pregnancy in multiple sclerosis. The table came from immunoSEQ multiplex PCR; TCRdb's copy has only in-frame clones and leaves some out. The sample records tens of thousands of clones, 91% being singletons. Material: PBMCs, obtained in the first trimester of pregnancy. These receptors came from a female donor in good health, serving as a control in a pregnancy study. Some clones in this sample may be carry-over from other donors' samples. Each CDR3 is given without its conserved first and last residue. A D gene is named only where the DNA matches it firmly.

j_call: TRBJ2-7; d_call: -; v_call: TRBV5-1; cdr3_length: 10; cdr3_aa: ASRQGSDEQY
j_call: TRBJ1-2; d_call: TRBD1; v_call: TRBV19; cdr3_length: 14; cdr3_aa: ASSIPGTGVVRGYT
j_call: TRBJ1-2; d_call: TRBD1; v_call: TRBV28; cdr3_length: 11; cdr3_aa: ASRSRTGNGYT
j_call: TRBJ1-2; d_call: TRBD1; v_call: TRBV19; cdr3_length: 13; cdr3_aa: ASIGTGSHLYGYT
j_call: TRBJ1-4; d_call: -; v_call: TRBV18; cdr3_length: 14; cdr3_aa: ASSPRSTATNEKLF
j_call: TRBJ2-2; d_call: -; v_call: TRBV2; cdr3_length: 11; cdr3_aa: ANSRSSTGELF
j_call: TRBJ1-1; d_call: TRBD1; v_call: TRBV11-3; cdr3_length: 11; cdr3_aa: ASKLQGGTEAF
j_call: TRBJ2-7; d_call: TRBD2; v_call: TRBV6-1; cdr3_length: 13; cdr3_aa: ASRGERERGYEQY
j_call: TRBJ2-3; d_call: TRBD1; v_call: TRBV5-5; cdr3_length: 15; cdr3_aa: ASSFYPGTGRTDTQY
j_call: TRBJ1-1; d_call: -; v_call: TRBV9; cdr3_length: 11; cdr3_aa: ASSVYGNTEAF
j_call: TRBJ2-7; d_call: -; v_call: TRBV7-9; cdr3_length: 13; cdr3_aa: ASSGMTGEHYEQY